The following is a TCR beta chain sequence with its context. Its antigen is unknown. The record originates from a study of shared clonotypes between healthy human individuals. Study-wide points: Read depth was anticipated to influence clonotype sharing among donors.

Sequencing used immunoSEQ multiplex PCR; TCRdb keeps in-frame clones, though not all of them. The profile shows some 1.5 million clones, around 97% of them singletons. The CDR3 consists of 13 residues. Losses at the gene ends were 5 bases for V and 6 bases for J; bases not matched to a gene: 4. Germline V gives CDR1 SQVTM, CDR2 ANQGSEA. Sequenced input: naive CD4+ T cells sorted from blood. Subset noted: CD45RA+ positively selected. The chain couples TRBV29-1 to TRBJ2-7; 13 positions match TRBD2. The source of this sequence is a man aged 25 to 45 in good health. CDR3 nucleotides: TGCAGCGTTCATGGACTAGCGGGAGTCGAGCAGTACTTC. It is translated as CSVHGLAGVEQYF.